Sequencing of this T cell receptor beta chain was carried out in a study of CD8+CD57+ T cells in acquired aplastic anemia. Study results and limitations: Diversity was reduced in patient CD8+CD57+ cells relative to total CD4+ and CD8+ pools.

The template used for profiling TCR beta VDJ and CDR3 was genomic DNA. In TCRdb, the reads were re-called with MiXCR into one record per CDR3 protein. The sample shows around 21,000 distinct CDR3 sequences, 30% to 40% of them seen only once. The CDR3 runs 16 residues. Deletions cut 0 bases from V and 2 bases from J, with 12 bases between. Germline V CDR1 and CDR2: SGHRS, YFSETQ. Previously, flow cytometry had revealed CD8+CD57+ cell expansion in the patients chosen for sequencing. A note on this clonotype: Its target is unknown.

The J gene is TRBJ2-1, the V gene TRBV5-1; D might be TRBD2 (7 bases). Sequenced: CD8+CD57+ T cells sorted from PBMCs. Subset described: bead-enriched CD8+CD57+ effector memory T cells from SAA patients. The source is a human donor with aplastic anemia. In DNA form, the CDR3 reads TGCGCCAGCAGCTTGGGTGCGGGGGCCGCCTACAATGAGCAGTTCTTC. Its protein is CASSLGAGAAYNEQFF.